These T cell receptor beta chains were read from a single sample in a study of Ad26.COV2.S vaccination and SARS-CoV-2 variants. Generated by immunoSEQ multiplex PCR, the TCRdb table keeps only in-frame clones and is missing some. Here the sample spans 240,000 or so clones, 88% being singletons. Here the sequenced sample was peripheral blood, taken in a trial of Ad26.COV2.S vaccine versus placebo. The origin of the receptors is a person between 18 and 65 years old who received the Ad26.COV2.S COVID-19 vaccine or a placebo. The CDR3 runs from the conserved cysteine through the conserved F or W. The order of the fields is clone size, J gene, D gene, V gene, CDR3 DNA, CDR3 protein. D genes are given only for firm matches. Clone size is stated in some rows and not others, as once, few, many or a class when expanded.

size: few; J: TRBJ1-2; D: TRBD1; V: TRBV7-8; DNA: TGTGCCAGCAGCTTAGGAGACCCCCGGGACAGGGGAATTAACTATGGCTACACCTTC; CDR3: CASSLGDPRDRGINYGYTF
size: -; J: TRBJ2-7; D: -; V: TRBV4-2; DNA: TGTGCCAGCAGCCAAGAGGAGACTAGCTACGAGCAGTACTTC; CDR3: CASSQEETSYEQYF
size: -; J: TRBJ1-1; D: -; V: TRBV3-1/TRBV3-2; DNA: TGTGCCAGCAGCCAAGTAGGAGACAGCCGCTCTGAAGCTTTCTTT; CDR3: CASSQVGDSRSEAFF
size: -; J: TRBJ1-1; D: -; V: TRBV7-9; DNA: TGTGCCAGCAGCTTAAATCCGGGGTCGAACACTGAAGCTTTCTTT; CDR3: CASSLNPGSNTEAFF
size: -; J: TRBJ2-1; D: TRBD1; V: TRBV4-3; DNA: TGCGCCAGCAGCCAAGAGGACAGGGGATTCGACAATGAGCAGTTCTTC; CDR3: CASSQEDRGFDNEQFF
size: -; J: TRBJ1-6; D: -; V: TRBV2; DNA: TGTGCCAGCAGTGAAGACTACTTTGGGGTGAATTCACCCCTCCACTTT; CDR3: CASSEDYFGVNSPLHF
size: -; J: TRBJ1-6; D: -; V: TRBV7-9; DNA: TGTGCCAGCAGCTTAGAAACCTGGGGATCACCCCTCCACTTT; CDR3: CASSLETWGSPLHF
size: -; J: TRBJ1-5; D: -; V: TRBV9; DNA: TGTGCCAGCAGCGGCCCGGGGAGGGACAATCAGCCCCAGCATTTT; CDR3: CASSGPGRDNQPQHF
size: -; J: TRBJ2-1; D: -; V: TRBV28; DNA: TGTGCCAGCAGTTTGGGTCTAGCGAGTCACAATGAGCAGTTCTTC; CDR3: CASSLGLASHNEQFF
size: once; J: TRBJ1-1; D: -; V: TRBV7-3; DNA: TGTGCCAGCAGCCCTCGCGGGGGGGATGAAGCTTTCTTT; CDR3: CASSPRGGDEAFF
size: -; J: TRBJ2-5; D: -; V: TRBV28; DNA: TGTGCCAGCAGTCTCGACGCCGTGATGGAGACCCAGTACTTC; CDR3: CASSLDAVMETQYF
size: -; J: TRBJ1-4; D: -; V: TRBV4-2; DNA: TGTGCCAGCAGCCCCGGGAGTGAAAAACTGTTTTTT; CDR3: CASSPGSEKLFF
size: -; J: TRBJ2-3; D: -; V: TRBV6-5; DNA: TGTGCCAGCAGTTACAAGTCCGCTCTTGCTACGCAGTATTTT; CDR3: CASSYKSALATQYF
size: few; J: TRBJ1-1; D: -; V: TRBV5-6; DNA: TGTGCCAGCAGCCTCCTCTCCAGAATTGAAGCTTTCTTT; CDR3: CASSLLSRIEAFF
size: -; J: TRBJ1-2; D: -; V: TRBV6-4; DNA: TGTGCCAGCAGCCAGGGATTTAACTATGGCTACACCTTC; CDR3: CASSQGFNYGYTF
size: -; J: TRBJ2-3; D: -; V: TRBV5-1; DNA: TGCGCCAGCAGCGTTGCGGGCACAGATACGCAGTATTTT; CDR3: CASSVAGTDTQYF
size: -; J: TRBJ2-2; D: TRBD2; V: TRBV10-2; DNA: TGCGCCAGCAGTGAGTCCCGGACTAGCGGGGTCGGCGGGGAGCTGTTTTTT; CDR3: CASSESRTSGVGGELFF
size: -; J: TRBJ1-1; D: -; V: TRBV3-1/TRBV3-2; DNA: TGTGCCAGCAGCCAACATACCAAGGGGCGCGGGACTGAAGCTTTCTTT; CDR3: CASSQHTKGRGTEAFF
size: many; J: TRBJ1-1; D: -; V: TRBV7-9; DNA: TGTGCCAGCAGCTTAGCGGGGTCAGGGCGACCGAACACTGAAGCTTTCTTT; CDR3: CASSLAGSGRPNTEAFF
size: once; J: TRBJ2-5; D: TRBD2; V: TRBV7-8; DNA: TGTGCCAGCAGCTCCTATCGGATAGCGGGGGCGGGGGAGACCCAGTACTTC; CDR3: CASSSYRIAGAGETQYF
size: -; J: TRBJ2-3; D: -; V: TRBV9; DNA: TGTGCCAGCAGCGTAGGGGTTAGGGTTTCCACAGATACGCAGTATTTT; CDR3: CASSVGVRVSTDTQYF
size: few; J: TRBJ2-1; D: TRBD2; V: TRBV28; DNA: TGTGCCAGCAGTTTTCGAGGACTAGCGGGATCCACGTTCTCCTACAATGAGCAGTTCTTC; CDR3: CASSFRGLAGSTFSYNEQFF
size: -; J: TRBJ1-4; D: -; V: TRBV7-9; DNA: TGTGCCAGCAGCCCATCGGGGGGGGGTGAAAAACTGTTTTTT; CDR3: CASSPSGGGEKLFF
size: -; J: TRBJ1-6; D: -; V: TRBV10-2; DNA: TGCGCCAGGCCCCTTACGACCCCTCTCGGATCACCCCTCCACTTT; CDR3: CARPLTTPLGSPLHF
size: -; J: TRBJ1-2; D: -; V: TRBV28; DNA: TGTGCCAGCAGTCCCGATTACTTAGGGACCGCTACTAACTATGGCTACACCTTC; CDR3: CASSPDYLGTATNYGYTF
size: -; J: TRBJ1-6; D: -; V: TRBV10-2; DNA: TGCGCCAGCAGTGAAGCAGGGGACTCCTATAATTCACCCCTCCACTTT; CDR3: CASSEAGDSYNSPLHF
size: once; J: TRBJ2-3; D: -; V: TRBV6-5; DNA: TGTGCCAGCAGTTACACTTACACAGATACGCAGTATTTT; CDR3: CASSYTYTDTQYF
size: -; J: TRBJ2-7; D: TRBD2; V: TRBV3-1/TRBV3-2; DNA: TGTGCCAGCAGCCAAGGAGTAGCGGGGCGAACCTACGAGCAGTACTTC; CDR3: CASSQGVAGRTYEQYF
size: -; J: TRBJ2-7; D: -; V: TRBV13; DNA: TGTGCCAGCAGCCCCCCGAGGTCCTACGAGCAGTACTTC; CDR3: CASSPPRSYEQYF
size: -; J: TRBJ2-7; D: TRBD1; V: TRBV23-1; DNA: TGCGCCAGCAGTCCTTTCGGACAGGCCTACGAGCAGTACTTC; CDR3: CASSPFGQAYEQYF
size: -; J: TRBJ2-1; D: -; V: TRBV29-1; DNA: TGCAGCGCCCCAGGCGGCGGGGGCCGATACAATGAGCAGTTCTTC; CDR3: CSAPGGGGRYNEQFF
size: -; J: TRBJ1-2; D: -; V: TRBV29-1; DNA: TGCAGCGTTGAAGGGGCGGCGGACTCTAACTATGGCTACACCTTC; CDR3: CSVEGAADSNYGYTF
size: few; J: TRBJ2-5; D: TRBD2; V: TRBV30; DNA: TGTGCCTGGAGTGTAAGCGGGGGGGCCGGCCTCCAAGAGACCCAGTACTTC; CDR3: CAWSVSGGAGLQETQYF
size: -; J: TRBJ2-5; D: TRBD1; V: TRBV6-6; DNA: TGTGCCAGCGGCGGCGGGACAGGGCAAGAGACCCAGTACTTC; CDR3: CASGGGTGQETQYF
size: -; J: TRBJ2-5; D: -; V: TRBV28; DNA: TGTGCCAGCAGTTCCCTAGGTGCTGACCAAGAGACCCAGTACTTC; CDR3: CASSSLGADQETQYF
size: -; J: TRBJ1-3; D: -; V: TRBV6-1; DNA: TGTGCCAGCAGTGAAGGGGCCCTCTCTGGAAACACCATATATTTT; CDR3: CASSEGALSGNTIYF
size: -; J: TRBJ2-6; D: -; V: TRBV30; DNA: TGTGCCTGGAGTGAGACCTCTGGGGCCAACGTCCTGACTTTC; CDR3: CAWSETSGANVLTF
size: -; J: TRBJ2-1; D: -; V: TRBV7-2; DNA: TGTGCCAGCAGCCTCCGGTCGGGTGGGGCCAATGAGCAGTTCTTC; CDR3: CASSLRSGGANEQFF
size: -; J: TRBJ2-1; D: -; V: TRBV29-1; DNA: TGCAGCGTGAACAACCCGAAAGCGGTTGCAGGGAAGTTCTTC; CDR3: CSVNNPKAVAGKFF
size: -; J: TRBJ2-1; D: -; V: TRBV7-9; DNA: TGTGCCAGCAAACGGGGAGACACCCCCTACAATGAGCAGTTCTTC; CDR3: CASKRGDTPYNEQFF
size: once; J: TRBJ2-4; D: TRBD2; V: TRBV30; DNA: TGTGCCTGGAGTCCCCGGGGAGGGAACATTCAGTACTTC; CDR3: CAWSPRGGNIQYF
size: once; J: TRBJ2-7; D: TRBD1; V: TRBV10-3; DNA: TGTGCCATCAGTGGACAGGGCTACGAGCAGTACTTC; CDR3: CAISGQGYEQYF
size: -; J: TRBJ1-2; D: -; V: TRBV6-5; DNA: TGTGCCAGCAGACTACCGGGGAACTATGGCTACACCTTC; CDR3: CASRLPGNYGYTF
size: once; J: TRBJ2-4; D: -; V: TRBV5-5; DNA: TGTGCCAGCAGCTTTAGTACGGGCGGCATTCAGTACTTC; CDR3: CASSFSTGGIQYF
size: once; J: TRBJ2-1; D: -; V: TRBV12-2; DNA: TGTGCAAGTCGCTTAGGTTTACTAGCGGGATACAACAATGAGCAGTTCTTC; CDR3: CASRLGLLAGYNNEQFF
size: -; J: TRBJ1-4; D: -; V: TRBV4-2; DNA: TGTGCCAGCAGCCGACCAGGGGAACCTAATGAAAAACTGTTTTTT; CDR3: CASSRPGEPNEKLFF
size: -; J: TRBJ1-4; D: -; V: TRBV7-9; DNA: TGTGCCAGCAGCTTACGGGGCAGGTCTAATGAAAAACTGTTTTTT; CDR3: CASSLRGRSNEKLFF